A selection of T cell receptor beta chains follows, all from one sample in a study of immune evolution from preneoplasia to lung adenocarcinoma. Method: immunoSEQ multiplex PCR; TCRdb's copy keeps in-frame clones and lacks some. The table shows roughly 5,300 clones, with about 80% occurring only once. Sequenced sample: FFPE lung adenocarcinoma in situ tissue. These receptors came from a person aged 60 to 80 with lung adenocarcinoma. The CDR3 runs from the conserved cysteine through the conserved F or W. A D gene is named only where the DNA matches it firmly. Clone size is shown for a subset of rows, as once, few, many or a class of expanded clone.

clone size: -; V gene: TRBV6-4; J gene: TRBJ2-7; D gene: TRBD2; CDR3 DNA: TGTGCCAGCAGCCATACTAGCGGGGGGGTTTACGAGCAGTACTTC; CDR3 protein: CASSHTSGGVYEQYF
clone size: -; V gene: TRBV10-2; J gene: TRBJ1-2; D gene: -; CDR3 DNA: TGCGCCAGCAGTGAGTCGATTGACAACTATGGCTACACCTTC; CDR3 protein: CASSESIDNYGYTF
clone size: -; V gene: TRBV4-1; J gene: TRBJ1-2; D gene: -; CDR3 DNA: TGCGCCAGCAGCCAAGACCGGCCGGAAGGCGACTATGGCTACACCTTC; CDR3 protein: CASSQDRPEGDYGYTF
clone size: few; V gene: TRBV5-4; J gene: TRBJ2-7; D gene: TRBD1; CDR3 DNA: TGTGCCAGCACCGACAGGGGGCGCCCCTACGAGCAGTACTTC; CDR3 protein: CASTDRGRPYEQYF
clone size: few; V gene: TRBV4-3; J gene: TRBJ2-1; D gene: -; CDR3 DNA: TGCGCCAGCAGCCATTACCCACCGGGACCAGAGCTCCATGAGCAGTTCTTC; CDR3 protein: CASSHYPPGPELHEQFF
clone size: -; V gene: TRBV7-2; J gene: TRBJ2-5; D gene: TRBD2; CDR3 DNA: TGTGCCAGCAGCCAATCTAGCGGCCAAGAGACCCAGTACTTC; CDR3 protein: CASSQSSGQETQYF
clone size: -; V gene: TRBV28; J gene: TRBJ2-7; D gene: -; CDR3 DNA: TGTGCCAGCATTAAACAGGGACGACCCTACGAGCAGTACTTC; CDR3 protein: CASIKQGRPYEQYF
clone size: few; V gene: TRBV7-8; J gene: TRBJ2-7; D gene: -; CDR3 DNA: TGTGCCAGCAGCTTAGGGACAGTTTCCTACGAGCAGTACTTC; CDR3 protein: CASSLGTVSYEQYF
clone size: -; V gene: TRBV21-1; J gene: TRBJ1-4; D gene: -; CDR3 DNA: TGTGCCAGCAGCCTCACCCGGGTGGGGACGGTTTTT; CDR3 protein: CASSLTRVGTVF
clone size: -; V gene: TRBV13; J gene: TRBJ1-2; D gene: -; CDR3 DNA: TGTGCCAGCAGCTTGAATGGGGCCGGCTACACCTTC; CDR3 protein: CASSLNGAGYTF
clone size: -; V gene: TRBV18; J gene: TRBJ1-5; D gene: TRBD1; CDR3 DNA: TGTGCCAGCTCACCACGGTTGTCGGCAGGACAGGGCAATCAGCCCCAGCATTTT; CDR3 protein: CASSPRLSAGQGNQPQHF
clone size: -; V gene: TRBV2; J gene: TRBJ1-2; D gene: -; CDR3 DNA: TGTGCCAGCACCACCGTTCGGACGGACTATGGCTACACCTTC; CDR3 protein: CASTTVRTDYGYTF
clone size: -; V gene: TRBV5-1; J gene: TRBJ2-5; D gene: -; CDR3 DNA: TGCGCCAGCAGCTTCGCTCAGGAGAGCCAAGAGACCCAGTACTTC; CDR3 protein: CASSFAQESQETQYF
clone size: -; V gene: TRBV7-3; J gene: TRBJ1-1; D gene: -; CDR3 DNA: TGTGCCAGCAGTGGAGGGTCGGGGAACACTGAAGCTTTCTTT; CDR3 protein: CASSGGSGNTEAFF
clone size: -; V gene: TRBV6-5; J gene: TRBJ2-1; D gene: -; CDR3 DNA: TGTGCCAGCAGTTACGATCCATCGATGAAGCAGTTCTTC; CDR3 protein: CASSYDPSMKQFF
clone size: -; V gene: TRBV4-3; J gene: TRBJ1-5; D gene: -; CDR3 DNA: TGCGCCAGCAGCCAAGGTGGTCCTGGGCGCAATCAGCCCCAGCATTTT; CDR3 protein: CASSQGGPGRNQPQHF
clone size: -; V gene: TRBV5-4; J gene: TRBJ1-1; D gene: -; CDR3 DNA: TGTGCCAGCAGCTTGGGGGGGTATATCGGCACTGAAGCTTTCTTT; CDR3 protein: CASSLGGYIGTEAFF
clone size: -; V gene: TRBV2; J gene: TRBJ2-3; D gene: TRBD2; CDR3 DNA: TGTGCCAGCAGCGTAGCGGGGTTACGCACAGATACGCAGTATTTT; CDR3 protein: CASSVAGLRTDTQYF
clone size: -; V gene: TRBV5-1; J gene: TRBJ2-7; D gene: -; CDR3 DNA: TGCGCCAGCAGCTACGGGGGATCCTACGAGCAGTACTTC; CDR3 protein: CASSYGGSYEQYF
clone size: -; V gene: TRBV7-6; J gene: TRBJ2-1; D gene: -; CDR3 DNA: TGTGCCAGCAGCTTAGGGGTACGGCAGGGACGGCTCCTAAGCTCCTACAATGAGCAGTTCTTC; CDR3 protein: CASSLGVRQGRLLSSYNEQFF
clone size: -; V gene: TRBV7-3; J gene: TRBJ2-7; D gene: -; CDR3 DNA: TGTGCCAGCAGTCTTAGTGGTCAGGGCTACGAGCAGTACTTC; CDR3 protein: CASSLSGQGYEQYF
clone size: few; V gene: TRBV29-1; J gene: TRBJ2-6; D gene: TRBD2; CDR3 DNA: TGCAGCGTGGAGGGAGGGGCGTTCTCTGGGGCCAACGTCCTGACTTTC; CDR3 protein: CSVEGGAFSGANVLTF
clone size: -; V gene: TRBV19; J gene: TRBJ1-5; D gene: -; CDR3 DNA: TGTGCCAGTAGTATAGGATGGGGCGGTGGCCAGCCCCAGCATTTT; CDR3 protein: CASSIGWGGGQPQHF
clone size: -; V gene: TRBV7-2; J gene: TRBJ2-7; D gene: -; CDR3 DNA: TGTGCCAGCAGCTTAGTTCTAAAGGGAGGGACAGTTCCCTACGAGCAGTACTTC; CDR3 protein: CASSLVLKGGTVPYEQYF
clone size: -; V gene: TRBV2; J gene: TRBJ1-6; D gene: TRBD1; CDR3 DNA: TGTGCCAGCACCGCCGCAGGGGGATCACCCCTCCACTTT; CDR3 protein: CASTAAGGSPLHF
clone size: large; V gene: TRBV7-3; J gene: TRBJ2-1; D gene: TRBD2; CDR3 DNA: TGTGCCAGCAGCCCGTGGACTAGCGGGGCCTACAATGAGCAGTTCTTC; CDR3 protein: CASSPWTSGAYNEQFF
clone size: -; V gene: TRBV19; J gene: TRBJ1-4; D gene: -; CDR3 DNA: TGTGCCAGTACCCGAAATTTCGGACAGCGTGAAAAACTGTTTTTT; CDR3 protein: CASTRNFGQREKLFF
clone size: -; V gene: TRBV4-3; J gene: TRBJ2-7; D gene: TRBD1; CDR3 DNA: TGCGCCAGCAGCCCGCGGACAGGGTCGAGATGGTACGAGCAGTACTTC; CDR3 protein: CASSPRTGSRWYEQYF
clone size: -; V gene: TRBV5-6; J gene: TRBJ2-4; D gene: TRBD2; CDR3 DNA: TGTGCCAGCAGCCAACTGACAGGGCAGGGCGGGGGGGGAAACATTCAGTACTTC; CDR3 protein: CASSQLTGQGGGGNIQYF
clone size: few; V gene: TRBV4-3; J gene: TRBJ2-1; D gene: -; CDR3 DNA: TGCGCCAGCAGCCAAGAGAGGTTGTTTCAGGATTACAATGAGCAGTTCTTC; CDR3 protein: CASSQERLFQDYNEQFF
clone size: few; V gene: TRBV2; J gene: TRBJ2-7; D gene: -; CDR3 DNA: TGTGCCAGCATGGGTGGAAGAGCTGATGTCGAGCAGTACTTC; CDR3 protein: CASMGGRADVEQYF
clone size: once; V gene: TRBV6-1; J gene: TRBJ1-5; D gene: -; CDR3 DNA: TGTGCCAGCAGTGAAGCTTCAGAAAATCAGCCCCAGCATTTT; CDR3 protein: CASSEASENQPQHF
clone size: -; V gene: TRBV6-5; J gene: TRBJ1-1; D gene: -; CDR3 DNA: TGTGCCAGCAGTTACACCTACAGGGACACTGAAGCTTTCTTT; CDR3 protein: CASSYTYRDTEAFF
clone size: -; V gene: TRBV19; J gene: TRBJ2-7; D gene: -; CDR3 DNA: TGTGCCAGTAGTCCTCGGTCACAGGGTACTTACGAGCAGTACTTC; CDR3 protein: CASSPRSQGTYEQYF
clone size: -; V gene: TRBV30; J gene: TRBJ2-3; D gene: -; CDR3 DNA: TGTGCCTGTACGGCAGGGGGCACAGATACGCAGTATTTT; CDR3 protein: CACTAGGTDTQYF
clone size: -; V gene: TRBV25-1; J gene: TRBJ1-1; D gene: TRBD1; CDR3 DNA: TGTGCCAGCATCGCTACAGGGGGAGCTTTCTTT; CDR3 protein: CASIATGGAFF
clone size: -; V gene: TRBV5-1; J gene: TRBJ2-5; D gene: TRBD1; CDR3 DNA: TGCGCCAGCAGAAATAACAGGGGCGAGACCCAGTACTTC; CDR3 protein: CASRNNRGETQYF
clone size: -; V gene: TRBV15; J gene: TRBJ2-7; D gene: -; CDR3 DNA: TGTGCCACCAGCAGGGCCCCAGGCAGGGGCGGCGAGCAGTACTTC; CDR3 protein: CATSRAPGRGGEQYF
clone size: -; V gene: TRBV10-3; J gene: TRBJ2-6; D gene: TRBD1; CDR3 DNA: TGTGCCATGGCGACCTCAGGGGGCGCTGGGGCCAACGTCCTGACTTTC; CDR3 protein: CAMATSGGAGANVLTF
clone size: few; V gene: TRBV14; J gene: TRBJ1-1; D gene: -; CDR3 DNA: TGTGCCAGCAGCCAAGTGGGGAGGACTGAAGCTTTCTTT; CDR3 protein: CASSQVGRTEAFF
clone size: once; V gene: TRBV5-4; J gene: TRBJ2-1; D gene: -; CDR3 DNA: TGTGCCAGCAGCCAAACGGGACACCTTAACAATGAGCAGTTCTTC; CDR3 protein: CASSQTGHLNNEQFF
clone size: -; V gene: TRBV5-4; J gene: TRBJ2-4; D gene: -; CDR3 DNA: TGTGCCAGCAGCAGACCATCCGGGAACATTCAGTACTTC; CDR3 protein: CASSRPSGNIQYF
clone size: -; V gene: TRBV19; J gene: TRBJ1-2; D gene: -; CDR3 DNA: TGTGCCAGTAGTCCAGGGATGGACTATGGCTACACCTTC; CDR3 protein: CASSPGMDYGYTF
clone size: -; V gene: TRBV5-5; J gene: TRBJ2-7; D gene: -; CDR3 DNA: TGTGCCAGCAGCTTGGCCCCGGACAGCTCCTACGAGCAGTACTTC; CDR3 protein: CASSLAPDSSYEQYF
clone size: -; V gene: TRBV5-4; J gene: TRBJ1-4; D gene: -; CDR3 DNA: TGTGCCAGCAGCACGTCCGGGACTGAAAAACTGTTTTTT; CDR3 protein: CASSTSGTEKLFF
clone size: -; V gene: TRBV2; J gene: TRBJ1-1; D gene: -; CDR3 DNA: TGTGCCAGCAGTGAAAGCAGGGGCACTGAAGCTTTCTTT; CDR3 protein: CASSESRGTEAFF
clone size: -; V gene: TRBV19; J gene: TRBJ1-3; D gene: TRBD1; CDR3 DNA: TGTGCCAGTGGCGGTACAGGGGGCTTTGGAAACACCATATATTTT; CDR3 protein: CASGGTGGFGNTIYF
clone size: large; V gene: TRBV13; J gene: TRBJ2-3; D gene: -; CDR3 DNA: TGTGCCAGCAGCACCCGCGGCGGACGCACAGATACGCAGTATTTT; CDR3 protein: CASSTRGGRTDTQYF
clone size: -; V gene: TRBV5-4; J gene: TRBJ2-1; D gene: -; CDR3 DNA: TGTGCCAGCAGTTCAGACAGGTACAATGAGCAGTTCTTC; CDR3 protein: CASSSDRYNEQFF
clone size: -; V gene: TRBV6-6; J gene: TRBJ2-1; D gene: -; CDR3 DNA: TGTGCCAGCAGTTACGCCGGGACGTCGCACAATGAGCAGTTCTTC; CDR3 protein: CASSYAGTSHNEQFF
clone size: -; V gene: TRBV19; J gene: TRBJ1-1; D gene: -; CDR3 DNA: TGTGCCAGTAGTATAACGGAGTATGAAGCTTTCTTT; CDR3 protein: CASSITEYEAFF
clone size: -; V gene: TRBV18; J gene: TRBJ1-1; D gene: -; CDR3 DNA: TGTGCCAGCTCAGTCAGCGGGAACACTGAAGCTTTCTTT; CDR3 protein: CASSVSGNTEAFF